This T cell receptor (beta chain) was obtained from a study of blood T cell repertoires in COVID-19. About the study: Sites across the United States, Italy and Spain contributed samples from acute and convalescent COVID-19. Nucleic acid was either cDNA or gDNA, and it came from T cells, B-cell-depleted T cells, or PBMCs.

This CDR3 region has 15 residues. Germline V CDR1 and CDR2: SGHRS, YFSETQ. With V trimmed by 5 bases and J by 4 bases, 6 bases remained unmatched. Original analysis: Researchers report that nucleated cell counts were estimated from reference gene primer amplification. Profiled with immunoSEQ multiplex PCR; TCRdb holds only in-frame clones, not every one. V, J and clone size are taken as reported in that table, and D and trimming were inferred from the DNA itself. The sample has about 130,000 clones, around 80% seen once. The sequenced sample consisted of peripheral blood. The TCR sequence derives from a woman aged 60-75 years with acute or convalescent COVID-19. The V call is TRBV5-1, the J call TRBJ2-1; 10 positions match TRBD2. The CDR3 region has the DNA TGCGCCAGCAGACTCGGGACTAGCGCTTACAATGAGCAGTTCTTC. It is translated as CASRLGTSAYNEQFF.